The clone carrying this T cell receptor beta chain was observed a handful of times. Antigen unknown. The data were taken from a study of T-cell reconstitution after alpha-beta-depleted transplantation in children. Library preparation (for TCRbeta) was performed with unique molecular identifiers. TCRdb fed the PCR reads into MiXCR, producing one record per CDR3 protein. The sample comprises about 120,000 distinct CDR3 sequences, about 23% of which are singletons, and under 12% rests with the top ten. Study observations and caveats: The high TCRbeta diversity at day 60 in some patients came from surviving recipient T cells and thymic progenitors. Newly generated T cells supplied most T-cell counts and diversity one year post-transplant. Reportedly, only several hundred clones from non-depleted graft cells drove alpha-beta T-cell counts at about two months.

The source was PBMCs, mostly from graft donor cells, collected 180 days after TCRalphabeta/CD19-depleted stem cell transplant. This TCR came from a male patient aged 2-15 years who had a stem cell transplant for chronic granulomatous disease, so the T cells may come from the graft donor.

The CDR3 coding sequence is TGTGCCAGCACACCCCGGGTCCAAGAGACCCAGTACTTC. This gives the protein CASTPRVQETQYF. The J gene is TRBJ2-5, the V gene TRBV12-3 or TRBV12-4; no reliable D call. The CDR3 is 13 amino acids. V lost 7 bases and J 1 base, leaving 10 bases between the germline ends.